One sample yielded the 22 T cell receptor beta chains listed below, sequenced in a study of regulatory T cells in long-lasting Graves disease. Arm-PCR with iRepertoire HTBI primers amplified the CDR3 regions for these TCR beta libraries. MiXCR was run by TCRdb on the multiplex PCR reads, yielding one entry per CDR3 protein. The sample lists around 400,000 distinct CDR3 sequences, 23% occurring once. Time point of the sample: persistent/refractory GD, antithyroid drugs over 5 years with positive TRAb. The TCR library used RNA extracted from PBMCs. The sequencing used peripheral blood mononuclear cells (PBMCs), collected when the disease was refractory, from a patient treated with antithyroid drugs. These receptors all come from a female donor with Graves disease.

Many counts were recorded for this clonotype. This sequence joins TRBV28 and TRBJ1-6, with TRBD1 as a possible D gene (5 bases). Between the trimmed V and J ends, which lost 3 bases and 9 bases, there was a span of 12 bases. The CDR3 length is 14 residues. The germline gives CDR1 MDHEN, CDR2 SYDVKM. CDR3 coding DNA: TGTGCCAGCAGTTTCACAGGTTTCAGTTCACCCCTCCACTTT. It specifies CASSFTGFSSPLHF.

The V call is TRBV19, the J call TRBJ1-5; weak D call: TRBD1 (6 bases). The V gene lost 3 bases and the J gene lost 6 bases, with 21 bases spanning the gap. The germline CDR1 and CDR2 sequences are LNHDA and SQIVND (reference sequence). CDR3 length: 17 residues. CDR3 in amino acids: CASSIQDRPLSGQPQHF. In DNA form, the CDR3 reads TGTGCCAGTAGTATCCAAGACAGGCCTCTAAGCGGTCAGCCCCAGCATTTT.

The chain recombines TRBV12-5 with TRBJ1-4, with 9 bases identical to TRBD1. Germline CDR1 reads LGHNT; CDR2 reads FRNRAP. There are 18 residues in the CDR3. The ends lost 1 base at V and 4 bases at J; junction bases unmatched: 10. CDR3 protein: CASGLGEGQGFGNEKLFF. The CDR3 DNA sequence: TGTGCTAGTGGTTTGGGCGAGGGACAGGGTTTTGGTAATGAAAAACTGTTTTTT.

The chain carries TRBV12-3 or TRBV12-4 and TRBJ2-2; the D call may be TRBD1 or TRBD2 (5 bases each). The CDR3 runs 15 residues. Trimming shortened V by 3 bases and J by 5 bases, and 13 bases separated the two germline ends. CDR3 protein: CASSFGGDGTGELFF. The CDR3 DNA reads as TGTGCCAGCAGTTTTGGGGGTGACGGTACCGGGGAGCTGTTTTTT.

Of note for this clonotype: Being one base from a much bigger clone, this may be a read error. CDR3 sequence (DNA): TGTGCCAGCAGTTTATATGGGACAGGGCGTTTACCCCTCCACTTT. Amino acid sequence: CASSLYGTGRLPLHF. J is TRBJ1-6 and V is TRBV27; 9 bases map to TRBD1. V was pared by 1 base and J by 12 bases, with 7 bases of the junction left unmatched. CDR1 is MNHEY, CDR2 SMNVEV, per germline (reference sequence). The CDR3 is made up of 15 amino acids.

This CDR3 reads CASSRGTGGIRELFF. The CDR3 DNA reads TGTGCCAGCAGCCGTGGGACAGGGGGTATCAGGGAGCTGTTTTTT. The chain joins TRBV11-2 to TRBJ2-2; 11 positions agree with TRBD1. CDR3 length: 15 amino acids. The ends lost 5 bases at V and 9 bases at J; junction bases unmatched: 8. Germline CDR1 reads SGHAT; CDR2 reads FQNNGV.

This clonotype showed up many times. This rearrangement joins TRBV2 to TRBJ1-2; tentative D call: TRBD1 (5 bases). The CDR3 is 14 residues long. The germline V gene encodes CDR1 SNHLY and CDR2 FYNNEI. Trimming took off 4 bases at V and 4 bases at J, with 13 bases between the two ends. The DNA for the CDR3 is TGTGCCAGCAGTGGGGGACGGCGGAGCTATGGCTACACCTTC. Encoded protein: CASSGGRRSYGYTF.

This clonotype was recorded many times. The J gene is TRBJ1-1, the V gene TRBV11-3; TRBD1 aligns across 9 bases. The germline V gene has CDR1 SGHNT and CDR2 YENEEA. J lost 1 base, V lost 5 bases, and 8 bases had no gene match. The CDR3 is 16 amino acids. CDR3 in amino acids: CASSLTGTGRNTEAFF. CDR3 bases: TGTGCCAGCAGCCTCACGGGGACAGGGAGGAACACTGAAGCTTTCTTT.

The table lists this clonotype with a few counts. The chain couples TRBV19 to TRBJ1-1; TRBD1 matches 12 bases. The V segment lost 4 bases and the J segment 6 bases; nucleotides outside the gene matches: 3. Germline V CDR1 and CDR2: LNHDA, SQIVND (reference sequence). The CDR3 is 14 amino acids. The CDR3: CASSTGTGGSEAFF. CDR3 coding DNA: TGTGCCAGTAGTACGGGGACAGGGGGCTCTGAAGCTTTCTTT. Supplemented by reference TRBV19 and TRBJ1-1, the full variable domain reads DGGITQSPKYLFRKEGQNVTLSCEQNLNHDAMYWYRQDPGQGLRLIYYSQIVNDFQKGDIAEGYSVSREKKESFPLTVTSAQKNPTAFYLCASSTGTGGSEAFFGQGTRLTVV.

The chain combines TRBV5-1 with TRBJ1-1; 7 nucleotides line up with TRBD1. V gave up 0 bases and J gave up 2 bases; unmatched junction bases: 7. This CDR3 is 16 amino acids long. Germline-derived CDR1 and CDR2 are SGHRS and YFSETQ. CDR3 in amino acids: CASSLATGAKNTEAFF. CDR3 in DNA: TGCGCCAGCAGCTTGGCCACAGGGGCCAAAAACACTGAAGCTTTCTTT.

The V and J genes are TRBV5-1 and TRBJ2-2, with D perhaps being TRBD1 or TRBD2 (6 bases each). The germline V gene encodes CDR1 SGHRS and CDR2 YFSETQ. The CDR3 consists of 14 residues. The V and J ends lost 3 bases and 4 bases respectively, with 10 bases between them. The CDR3 nucleotides are TGCGCCAGCAGCTGGAGGGGGAGCACCGGGGAGCTGTTTTTT. This translates into CASSWRGSTGELFF.

In nucleotides, the CDR3 is TGCAGTGCAAAACGACAGGGGGTTAATTCACCCCTCCACTTT. This gives the protein CSAKRQGVNSPLHF. The chain recombines TRBV20-1 with TRBJ1-6; 9 bases match TRBD1. Germline V gives CDR1 DFQATT, CDR2 SNEGSKA (reference sequence). With V trimmed by 6 bases and J by 6 bases, 6 bases remained unmatched. CDR3 size: 14 residues.

About this clonotype: A much larger clone differs by one base, so this may be a read error. The J gene is TRBJ2-6, the V gene TRBV28; 7 bases agree with TRBD1. V was clipped by 5 bases and J by 0 bases; unmatched bases: 10. CDR3 length equals 18 residues. Germline V gives CDR1 MDHEN, CDR2 SYDVKM. Here the CDR3 reads CASSILDRVLSGANVLTF. In DNA, the CDR3 is TGTGCCAGCAGTATTCTTGACAGGGTACTCTCTGGGGCCAACGTCCTGACTTTC.

This clonotype was counted many times. The gene calls are TRBV29-1 and TRBJ2-5; a weak D match, TRBD1 (6 bases). Germline V gene data show CDR1 as SQVTM and CDR2 as ANQGSEA. The V and J ends lost 5 bases and 5 bases respectively, with 9 bases between them. The CDR3 covers 11 residues. The CDR3 here is CSVSRGETQYF. The CDR3, as DNA: TGCAGCGTTAGCAGGGGTGAGACCCAGTACTTC. Full variable domain (remainder filled in from reference TRBV29-1 and TRBJ2-5): SAVISQKPSRDICQRGTSLTIQCQVDSQVTMMFWYRQQPGQSLTLIATANQGSEATYESGFVIDKFPISRPNLTFSTLTVSNMSPEDSSIYLCSVSRGETQYFGPGTRLLVL.

The rearrangement uses TRBV28 and TRBJ2-3, with a weak D call TRBD1 (5 bases). The V end was cut by 4 bases, the J end by 5 bases, with 13 bases between. CDR3 size: 14 residues. Germline V gene lookup returns CDR1 MDHEN and CDR2 SYDVKM. The CDR3 region is CASSSQAGLDTQYF. CDR3 coding DNA: TGTGCCAGCAGTTCCCAAGCAGGGTTAGATACGCAGTATTTT. Variable domain in full (rest from reference TRBV28 and TRBJ2-3): DVKVTQSSRYLVKRTGEKVFLECVQDMDHENMFWYRQDPGLGLRLIYFSYDVKMKEKGDIPEGYSVSREKKERFSLILESASTNQTSMYLCASSSQAGLDTQYFGPGTRLTVL.

This clonotype has only a few counts. The gene calls are TRBV15 and TRBJ2-5; D is undetermined. Germline CDR1 LNHNV, CDR2 YYDKDF (reference sequence). The V end was cut by 3 bases, the J end by 2 bases, with 19 bases between. The CDR3 runs to 17 residues. The CDR3 DNA follows: TGTGCCACCAGCAGCAAACCTCCCTCTCAAGTGCAAGAGACCCAGTACTTC. It translates to CATSSKPPSQVQETQYF.

Here the CDR3 DNA reads TGTGCCAGCAGCGCTAGCGGTGGGAGCACAGATACGCAGTATTTT. Its translation: CASSASGGSTDTQYF. The V and J genes are TRBV9 and TRBJ2-3; TRBD2 agrees at 7 bases. The V and J ends lost 3 bases and 0 bases, in that order; junction bases with no gene match: 4. Germline CDR1 and CDR2: SGDLS and YYNGEE. This CDR3 has 15 residues. The variable domain in full, with the rest retrieved from reference TRBV9 and TRBJ2-3, is DSGVTQTPKHLITATGQRVTLRCSPRSGDLSVYWYQQSLDQGLQFLIQYYNGEERAKGNILERFSAQQFPDLHSELNLSSLELGDSALYFCASSASGGSTDTQYFGPGTRLTVL.

This clonotype was detected only a few times. V gene TRBV9 combines with J gene TRBJ2-7; D remains unclear. The CDR3 sequence is 14 residues long. Trimming cost V 1 base and J 0 bases, with 8 bases left between them. In germline, CDR1 is SGDLS, CDR2 YYNGEE. The CDR3 is CASSVSDHSYEQYF. CDR3 coding DNA: TGTGCCAGCAGCGTAAGTGATCACTCCTACGAGCAGTACTTC.

The J gene is TRBJ2-2, the V gene TRBV7-9, with 11 nucleotides matching TRBD2. The V gene's germline CDR1 is SEHNR and CDR2 FQNEAQ (reference sequence). The V gene end was trimmed by 6 bases and the J gene end by 3 bases; junction bases not matched to a gene: 12. CDR3 size: 18 residues. CDR3 sequence: CASSISSGRDGHTGELFF. Here the CDR3 DNA reads TGTGCCAGCAGTATCAGTAGCGGGAGGGATGGCCACACCGGGGAGCTGTTTTTT.

This sequence joins TRBV2 and TRBJ2-2, with D tentatively TRBD1 (6 bases). In germline, CDR1 is SNHLY, CDR2 FYNNEI. The CDR3 spans 15 residues. V lost 6 bases and J lost 5, with 16 bases in between. CDR3 in DNA: TGTGCCAGCAGGGATACAGGGTCTGTTACCGGGGAGCTGTTTTTT. The encoded protein is CASRDTGSVTGELFF.

The J gene is TRBJ2-2, the V gene TRBV11-2; 7 bases align to TRBD2. The CDR3 is 16 residues long. The V gene end was trimmed by 2 bases and the J gene end by 6 bases; junction bases not matched to a gene: 9. Germline V gene data show CDR1 as SGHAT and CDR2 as FQNNGV. In DNA form, the CDR3 reads TGTGCCAGCAGCTTACTCCCGACTAGCTTACCCGGGGAGCTGTTTTTT. It specifies CASSLLPTSLPGELFF.

A few counts support this clonotype. The chain carries TRBV20-1 and TRBJ2-4; D is uncertain. The germline gives CDR1 DFQATT, CDR2 SNEGSKA (reference sequence). This CDR3 spans 13 amino acids. CDR3 in amino acids: CSAQPLAKNIQYF. The CDR3 DNA sequence: TGCAGCGCCCAGCCCTTAGCCAAAAACATTCAGTACTTC.